Shown below are 10 T cell receptor beta chains from a single sample sequenced in a study of blood T cell repertoires in COVID-19. Method: immunoSEQ multiplex PCR; TCRdb's copy keeps in-frame clones and lacks some. Among over 300,000 clones, 65% to 90% were seen once, and the ten largest hold roughly 7%. The specimen sequenced was peripheral blood. The receptors come from a human donor in a cohort sampled during active COVID-19.

The rearrangement uses TRBV9 and TRBJ1-2; TRBD1 is a possible D gene (5 bases). The CDR3 covers 14 residues. The germline V gene encodes CDR1 SGDLS and CDR2 YYNGEE. V was clipped by 0 bases and J by 8 bases, with 14 bases between them. Here the CDR3 DNA reads TGTGCCAGCAGCGTAGATATAGCCGGGGGGGGCTACACCTTC. It specifies CASSVDIAGGGYTF.

V is TRBV6-5 and J is TRBJ2-7; TRBD1 aligns across 8 bases. This CDR3 is 13 amino acids long. J gave up 4 bases and V 7 bases, and 6 bases lay outside the gene matches. CDR1 and CDR2 (germline): MNHEY, SVGAGI. In DNA, the CDR3 is TGTGCCAGCATAGACAGGGGCAATTACGAGCAGTACTTC. Its protein product is CASIDRGNYEQYF.

This chain uses TRBV4-1 with TRBJ2-1; the D gene is possibly TRBD1 (6 bases). Trimming cost V 2 bases and J 0 bases, with 23 bases left between them. The CDR3 length is 20 residues. CDR1 is MGHRA and CDR2 is YSYEKL in the germline V gene. CDR3 loop: CASSQNSGTTTLLSYNEQFF. The CDR3 DNA reads TGCGCCAGCAGCCAAAATTCCGGGACAACAACCTTACTCTCCTACAATGAGCAGTTCTTC.

J is TRBJ1-5 and V is TRBV19; D possibly corresponds to TRBD1 (5 bases). This CDR3 is 13 amino acids long. The V end was cut by 6 bases, the J end by 7 bases, with 13 bases between. Per the germline V gene, CDR1 is LNHDA and CDR2 is SQIVND (reference sequence). CDR3 sequence: CASRSGQRQPQHF. DNA for the CDR3: TGTGCCAGTAGGTCAGGGCAGCGACAGCCCCAGCATTTT.

The V gene is TRBV27, the J gene TRBJ1-2; TRBD1 matches at 7 bases. CDR1 is MNHEY and CDR2 is SMNVEV in the germline V gene (reference sequence). This CDR3 has 14 amino acids. The V segment lost 6 bases and the J segment 3 bases; nucleotides outside the gene matches: 7. CDR3 sequence (DNA): TGTGCCAGCAGGAGACCCGGGACAGACTATGGCTACACCTTC. Translation gives CASRRPGTDYGYTF.

The gene calls are TRBV7-9 and TRBJ2-7; possible D gene TRBD1, 5 bases. Germline CDR1 reads SEHNR; CDR2 reads FQNEAQ (reference sequence). V dropped 5 bases and J dropped 2 bases, with 13 bases sitting between them. The CDR3 contains 14 residues. The CDR3 protein is CASSMIQVPYEQYF. Written as DNA, the CDR3 is TGTGCCAGCAGCATGATACAGGTCCCCTACGAGCAGTACTTC.

The chain links TRBV14 to TRBJ2-3; 9 nucleotides match TRBD2. The germline V gene encodes CDR1 SGHDN and CDR2 FVKESK. CDR3 length equals 15 residues. V was clipped by 1 base and J by 5 bases; unmatched bases: 4. DNA of the CDR3: TGTGCCAGCAGCCAAGTGCGGGGGGGCAGAGATACGCAGTATTTT. Its protein product is CASSQVRGGRDTQYF.

The rearrangement joins TRBV5-1 to TRBJ2-3, with 8 bases fitting TRBD1. The CDR3 runs 16 residues. The germline V gene encodes CDR1 SGHRS and CDR2 YFSETQ. V lost 4 bases and J lost 2; bases outside the gene matches: 9. This CDR3 reads CASSPGGLRYTDTQYF. CDR3 coding DNA: TGCGCCAGCAGCCCAGGGGGCCTTCGATACACAGATACGCAGTATTTT.

The chain uses TRBV10-1 and TRBJ2-7, with 8 bases that match TRBD1. The V gene's germline CDR1 is WNHNN and CDR2 SYGVQD (reference sequence). V shed 6 bases and J 1 base; nucleotides not matched to a gene: 14. The CDR3 is made up of 17 amino acids. The CDR3 DNA reads TGCGCCAGCAGGGGATATGAACAGGGGGATACTTCCTACGAGCAGTACTTC. Translating it yields CASRGYEQGDTSYEQYF.

This chain joins TRBV29-1 and TRBJ2-7; D perhaps matches TRBD1 (5 bases). Germline V gene data show CDR1 as SQVTM and CDR2 as ANQGSEA. V was trimmed by 3 bases and J by 0 bases, leaving 12 bases between them. This CDR3 has 14 residues. The CDR3 DNA reads as TGCAGCGTTGAGGGCTTAGGGGTCTCCTACGAGCAGTACTTC. It codes for CSVEGLGVSYEQYF.